The T cell receptor beta chain described here comes from a study of shared T cell receptors in the human thymus. TCRdb's table, derived via immunoSEQ multiplex PCR, lists solely in-frame clones and lacks some. The sample has 700,000 or so clones; 70% to 90% are singletons. The length of the CDR3 is 14 residues. Trimming removed 3 bases from V and 0 bases from J, with 8 bases in between. Germline V gene data show CDR1 as SEHNR and CDR2 as FQNEAQ (reference sequence). These data are also associated with another study on human thymus T cells. That work states: Corrective heart surgery yielded resections, and these provided the thymus tissue. Thymic as well as blood repertoires seemed to favor certain V and J genes unevenly. Related research reported highly overlapping thymic repertoires among unrelated individuals.

The specimen was thymocytes. The rearrangement links TRBV7-9 to TRBJ1-1; no reliable D call. The TCR comes from a girl under three years old with a congenital heart defect. The CDR3 here is CASSFTEMNTEAFF. CDR3 DNA: TGTGCCAGCAGCTTCACGGAGATGAACACTGAAGCTTTCTTT. The full variable domain, its missing parts supplied by reference TRBV7-9 and TRBJ1-1, is DTGVSQNPRHKITKRGQNVTFRCDPISEHNRLYWYRQTLGQGPEFLTYFQNEAQLEKSRLLSDRFSAERPKGSFSTLEIQRTEQGDSAMYLCASSFTEMNTEAFFGQGTRLTVV.